The rows below give T cell receptor beta chains drawn from one sample of a study of T cell clones after liver transplantation. The repertoire was sequenced with immunoSEQ multiplex PCR; TCRdb's copy has only in-frame clones and lacks some. The repertoire holds 25,000 to 35,000 clones, about 95% seen once, with 25% to 30% in the top ten. The sequencing here drew on CD8+ T cells from blood, taken 12 months after liver transplant. Receptors were obtained from a human patient who received a liver transplant. T cells may partly derive from the graft donor. Each CDR3 is given with its conserved first and last residue. D genes are given only for firm matches. Clone size appears in some rows only: once, few, many, or a class for an expanded clone.

clone_size j_call cdr3_length v_call d_call cdr3_aa cdr3_nt
. TRBJ2-2 13 TRBV6-5 . CASTWDGTGELFF TGTGCCAGCACCTGGGACGGCACCGGGGAGCTGTTTTTT
. TRBJ2-7 15 TRBV5-1 . CASSLDSGPPYEQYF TGCGCCAGCAGCTTGGACTCCGGGCCCCCATACGAGCAGTACTTC
. TRBJ2-7 14 TRBV5-6 . CASSFSGERYEQYF TGTGCCAGCAGCTTCTCGGGAGAGCGCTACGAGCAGTACTTC
. TRBJ2-7 15 TRBV7-9 TRBD1 CASSHYRGSSYEQYF TGTGCCAGCAGCCACTACAGGGGGAGCTCCTACGAGCAGTACTTC
. TRBJ2-3 15 TRBV11-2 TRBD1 CASSLMTGTTDTQYF TGTGCCAGCAGCTTGATGACAGGGACCACAGATACGCAGTATTTT
. TRBJ2-7 14 TRBV27 . CASSLSRYSYEQYF TGTGCCAGCAGTTTATCTCGGTACTCCTACGAGCAGTACTTC
. TRBJ1-2 11 TRBV2 TRBD1 CASVDRDGYTF TGTGCCAGCGTCGACAGGGATGGCTACACCTTC
. TRBJ2-3 13 TRBV27 . CASSLIGPDTQYF TGTGCCAGCAGTTTAATCGGCCCAGATACGCAGTATTTT
. TRBJ2-1 15 TRBV15 TRBD2 CATSLLAGGLIEQFF TGTGCCACCAGCTTACTAGCGGGAGGATTAATTGAGCAGTTCTTC
medium-sized TRBJ2-7 15 TRBV7-9 . CASSLGSGRNYEQYF TGTGCCAGCAGCTTAGGTTCAGGCAGGAACTACGAGCAGTACTTC
. TRBJ1-6 11 TRBV2 . CASMGNSPLHF TGTGCCAGCATGGGTAATTCACCCCTCCACTTT
. TRBJ1-5 14 TRBV27 . CASSLEQGREPQHF TGTGCCAGCAGTTTGGAACAGGGCAGGGAGCCCCAGCATTTT
. TRBJ1-2 15 TRBV10-2 TRBD1 CASSEGVGGLGGYTF TGCGCCAGCAGTGAGGGGGTAGGGGGCTTAGGGGGCTACACCTTC
. TRBJ2-2 18 TRBV7-9 TRBD1 CASSPPPGTGPNTGELFF TGTGCCAGCAGCCCGCCTCCCGGGACAGGGCCAAACACCGGGGAGCTGTTTTTT
. TRBJ2-2 15 TRBV21-1 . CASSKAWRENGELFF TGTGCCAGCAGCAAAGCGTGGCGGGAGAACGGGGAGCTGTTTTTT
. TRBJ1-1 14 TRBV28 . CASSLGALNTEAFF TGTGCCAGCAGTTTAGGTGCATTAAACACTGAAGCTTTCTTT
once TRBJ1-1 14 TRBV27 . CASSFTGSNTEAFF TGTGCCAGCAGTTTTACAGGGTCGAACACTGAAGCTTTCTTT
. TRBJ1-6 18 TRBV2 . CASSDKDGVVFHNSPLHF TGTGCCAGCAGTGATAAGGACGGAGTAGTATTCCATAATTCACCCCTCCACTTT